One sample yielded the 19 T cell receptor beta chains listed below, sequenced in a study of T-cell reconstitution after alpha-beta-depleted transplantation in children. During its preparation, the TCRbeta library received unique molecular identifiers. Each CDR3 protein gets one entry after TCRdb re-called the PCR reads with MiXCR. The data contain 250,000 to 300,000 distinct CDR3 sequences, almost 10% of them seen just once; the ten biggest clones take up 10%. Specimen: PBMCs from the stem cell graft donor, collected from the stem cell graft. The receptors here all came from a human donor who donated a stem cell graft to a child with SCID.

The table lists this clonotype with a few counts. The rearrangement joins TRBV7-9 to TRBJ2-7, with D unclear. Deletions cut 1 base from V and 2 bases from J, with 9 bases between. Germline-derived CDR1 and CDR2 are SEHNR and FQNEAQ (reference sequence). The CDR3 runs 14 residues. CDR3 in amino acids: CASSLGAGAYEQYF. In DNA, the CDR3 is TGTGCCAGCAGCTTAGGGGCCGGAGCCTACGAGCAGTACTTC.

The J gene is TRBJ2-1, the V gene TRBV7-2, with D uncertain. The germline CDR1 and CDR2 sequences are SGHTA and FQGNSA. V shed 2 bases and J shed 5 bases, with 10 bases lying between them. The CDR3 consists of 14 residues. CDR3 sequence (DNA): TGTGCCAGCAGCTTAAGTCTACCCAACAATGAGCAGTTCTTC. This sequence encodes CASSLSLPNNEQFF.

There are many counts of this clonotype. The chain employs TRBV6-5 and TRBJ2-1; 7 nucleotides line up with TRBD1. The CDR3 runs 15 residues. Germline assignment: CDR1 MNHEY and CDR2 SVGAGI. Germline trimming cut 0 bases from V and 4 bases from J; bases unmatched to any gene: 3. CDR3 coding DNA: TGTGCCAGCAGTTACTCGGGACAGCCTTACAATGAGCAGTTCTTC. This translates into CASSYSGQPYNEQFF.

V usage is TRBV10-3 and J usage is TRBJ1-3; D unclear. The V end lost 6 bases, the J end lost 8 bases, and 14 bases lay between the germline ends. The CDR3 has 13 amino acids. Germline V CDR1 and CDR2: ENHRY, SYGVKD. This CDR3 reads CAIRGVNEDTIYF. The CDR3 DNA sequence: TGTGCCATCAGGGGAGTTAACGAGGACACCATATATTTT.

The chain combines TRBV12-3 or TRBV12-4 with TRBJ2-7; D gene uncertain. V lost 5 bases to trimming and J lost 2 bases, with 7 bases between them. The CDR3 is made up of 12 amino acids. As DNA, the CDR3 is TGTGCCAGCAGTACGGAGACCTACGAGCAGTACTTC. It specifies CASSTETYEQYF.

The rearrangement links TRBV7-9 to TRBJ2-3, with D perhaps TRBD1 (5 bases). Trimming left V 4 bases short and J 4 bases short, with 12 bases between. CDR1 and CDR2 (germline): SEHNR, FQNEAQ (reference sequence). The CDR3 is 14 residues long. CDR3 sequence reads: CASSSAGFSDTQYF. CDR3 DNA: TGTGCCAGCAGCTCCGCAGGGTTTTCAGATACGCAGTATTTT.

This clonotype was found many times. The CDR3 sequence: CASSLIGSGQYF. CDR3 DNA: TGTGCCAGCAGTTTGATCGGGTCGGGGCAGTATTTT. The chain employs TRBV12-3 or TRBV12-4 and TRBJ2-3; D unclear. This CDR3 is 12 amino acids long. Trimming left V 3 bases short and J 11 bases short, with 12 bases between.

This clonotype was seen repeatedly, ten times or more. This sequence joins TRBV5-1 and TRBJ2-7; D might be TRBD1 (6 bases). The CDR3 is 13 amino acids. Trimming shortened V by 4 bases and J by 2 bases, and 10 bases separated the two germline ends. The V gene's germline CDR1 is SGHRS and CDR2 YFSETQ. CDR3 sequence (DNA): TGCGCCAGCAGCCAAGGACAGACCTACGAGCAGTACTTC. Amino acids: CASSQGQTYEQYF.

This clonotype is large (0.1 to 1%) by share. The gene calls are TRBV10-2 and TRBJ2-1; 9 nucleotides align to TRBD2. J lost 7 bases, V lost 5 bases, and 12 bases had no gene match. Germline values: CDR1 WSHSY, CDR2 SAAADI. There are 16 residues in the CDR3. For the CDR3, the DNA is TGCGCCAGCAGTCAAGATAGCGGGGGAAAAATAAATGAGCAGTTCTTC. It codes for CASSQDSGGKINEQFF.

The chain recombines TRBV5-1 with TRBJ2-6; possibly TRBD2 for D (6 bases). Trimming left V 1 base short and J 0 bases short, with 14 bases between. Germline CDR1 SGHRS, CDR2 YFSETQ. This CDR3 spans 18 amino acids. CDR3 loop: CASSLKRVSDSGANVLTF. CDR3 sequence (DNA): TGCGCCAGCAGCTTGAAGCGGGTCTCGGACTCTGGGGCCAACGTCCTGACTTTC.

This clonotype has more than one count but fewer than ten. V usage is TRBV4-2 and J usage is TRBJ2-2; D might be TRBD1 (6 bases). This CDR3 is built from 16 residues. V was cut by 0 bases and J by 7 bases, with 15 bases left in between. CDR1 is LGHNA, CDR2 YNFKEQ, per germline. For the CDR3, the DNA is TGTGCCAGCAGCCAAGATCCGCAGGGGTCGGGCGGGGAGCTGTTTTTT. It codes for CASSQDPQGSGGELFF.

The gene calls are TRBV12-3 or TRBV12-4 and TRBJ2-1; 11 positions match TRBD2. The V and J ends lost 2 bases and 8 bases, in that order; junction bases with no gene match: 2. CDR3 length: 14 residues. The CDR3 loop is CASSLLAGGDEQFF. As DNA, the CDR3 is TGTGCCAGCAGTTTACTAGCGGGGGGCGATGAGCAGTTCTTC.

This clonotype was counted a few times. The chain combines TRBV20-1 with TRBJ2-7; TRBD1 matches 8 bases. The V and J ends lost 0 bases and 5 bases, in that order; junction bases with no gene match: 6. Germline V gives CDR1 DFQATT, CDR2 SNEGSKA (reference sequence). This CDR3 contains 14 residues. CDR3 nucleotide sequence: TGCAGTGCTAGAGACTTACAGGGGGGCAACGAGCAGTACTTC. As protein: CSARDLQGGNEQYF.

The chain couples TRBV2 to TRBJ1-1; weak D call: TRBD1 (5 bases). V was pared by 1 base and J by 2 bases, with 11 bases between. This CDR3 region has 15 residues. Germline V lookup: CDR1 SNHLY, CDR2 FYNNEI. CDR3 region: CASSEERQPNTEAFF. CDR3 DNA sequence: TGTGCCAGCAGTGAAGAGCGACAGCCAAACACTGAAGCTTTCTTT.

This clonotype has ten or more counts. V and J are TRBV7-8 and TRBJ1-4; 9 positions agree with TRBD1. The CDR3 is 16 residues long. Germline trimming cut 0 bases from V and 7 bases from J; bases unmatched to any gene: 6. Germline CDR1 SGHVS, CDR2 FQNEAQ. For the CDR3, the DNA is TGTGCCAGCAGCTTAGCCGGGACAGGGCTTAGTGAAAAACTGTTTTTT. This sequence encodes CASSLAGTGLSEKLFF.

This clonotype was seen a few times. The rearrangement uses TRBV5-1 and TRBJ2-6; the D gene is possibly TRBD2 (6 bases). This CDR3 region has 14 residues. Germline V gene lookup returns CDR1 SGHRS and CDR2 YFSETQ. V dropped 3 bases and J dropped 3 bases, with 7 bases sitting between them. CDR3 coding DNA: TGCGCCAGCAGCTCGGAGGGTGGGGCCAACGTCCTGACTTTC. It is translated as CASSSEGGANVLTF.

V gene TRBV5-1 combines with J gene TRBJ1-1; no firm D call. V was pared by 3 bases and J by 4 bases, with 16 bases between. The CDR3 sequence is 15 residues long. From germline, CDR1 is SGHRS and CDR2 YFSETQ. Here the CDR3 reads CASSSYLGSPTEAFF. In DNA, the CDR3 is TGCGCCAGCAGCTCATACCTAGGGTCCCCCACTGAAGCTTTCTTT.

This clonotype was observed at least ten times. This CDR3 reads CSVEGRAYEQYF. The CDR3 DNA reads as TGCAGCGTTGAAGGCAGGGCCTACGAGCAGTACTTC. The rearrangement joins TRBV29-1 to TRBJ2-7; D is perhaps TRBD1 (5 bases). The germline V gene encodes CDR1 SQVTM and CDR2 ANQGSEA. V dropped 1 base and J dropped 2 bases, with 6 bases sitting between them. The CDR3 is 12 amino acids.

This clonotype was seen a handful of times. CDR3 sequence reads: CASRTGSDNEQFF. CDR3 coding DNA: TGTGCCAGCAGGACAGGGTCAGACAATGAGCAGTTCTTC. V is TRBV12-3 or TRBV12-4 and J is TRBJ2-1; TRBD1 matches 7 bases. The CDR3 has 13 amino acids. V dropped 6 bases and J dropped 5; count of bases not matched to a gene: 4.